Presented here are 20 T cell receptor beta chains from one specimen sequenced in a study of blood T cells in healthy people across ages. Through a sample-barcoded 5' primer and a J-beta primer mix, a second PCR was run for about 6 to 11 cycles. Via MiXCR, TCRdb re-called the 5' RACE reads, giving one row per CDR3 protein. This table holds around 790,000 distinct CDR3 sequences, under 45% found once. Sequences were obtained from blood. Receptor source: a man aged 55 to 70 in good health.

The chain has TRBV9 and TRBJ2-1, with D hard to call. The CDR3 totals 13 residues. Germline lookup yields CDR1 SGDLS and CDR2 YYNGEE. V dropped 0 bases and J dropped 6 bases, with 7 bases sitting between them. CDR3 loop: CASSVAVSNEQFF. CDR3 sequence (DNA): TGTGCCAGCAGCGTAGCTGTAAGCAATGAGCAGTTCTTC.

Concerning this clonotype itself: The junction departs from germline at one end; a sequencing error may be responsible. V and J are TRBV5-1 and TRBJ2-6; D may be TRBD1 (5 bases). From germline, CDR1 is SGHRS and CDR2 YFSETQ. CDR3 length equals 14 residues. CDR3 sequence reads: CASSLTAGANVPTF. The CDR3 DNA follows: TGCGCCAGCAGCCTGACGGCTGGGGCCAACGTCCCGACTTTC.

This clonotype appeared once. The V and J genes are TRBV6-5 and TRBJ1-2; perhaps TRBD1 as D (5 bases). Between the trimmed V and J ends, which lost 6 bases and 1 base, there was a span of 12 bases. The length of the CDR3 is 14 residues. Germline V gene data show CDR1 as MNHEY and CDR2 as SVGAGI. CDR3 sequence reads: CASSQSTVNYGYTF. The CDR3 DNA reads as TGTGCCAGCAGCCAATCGACAGTTAACTATGGCTACACCTTC.

This CDR3 is CASSSPGLAGQYF. The CDR3 DNA sequence: TGTGCCAGCAGCTCCCCCGGACTAGCGGGGCAGTACTTC. V and J are TRBV7-9 and TRBJ2-7; 11 positions match TRBD2. The CDR3 contains 13 residues. The V and J ends lost 4 bases and 9 bases, in that order; junction bases with no gene match: 5. In germline, CDR1 is SEHNR, CDR2 FQNEAQ (reference sequence).

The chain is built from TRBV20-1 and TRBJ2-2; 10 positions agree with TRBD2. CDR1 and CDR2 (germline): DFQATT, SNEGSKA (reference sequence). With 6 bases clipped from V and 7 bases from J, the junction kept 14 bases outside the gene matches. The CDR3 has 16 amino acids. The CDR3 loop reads CSAESGGASWGGELFF. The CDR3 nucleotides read TGCAGTGCAGAAAGCGGGGGGGCCTCGTGGGGCGGGGAGCTGTTTTTT.

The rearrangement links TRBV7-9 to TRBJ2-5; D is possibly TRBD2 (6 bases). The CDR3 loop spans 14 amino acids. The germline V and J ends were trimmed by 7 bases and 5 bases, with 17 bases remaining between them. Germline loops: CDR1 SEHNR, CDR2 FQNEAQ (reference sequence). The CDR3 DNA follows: TGTGCCAGCACCGGCTCCCGGGACTGGGAGACCCAGTACTTC. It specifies CASTGSRDWETQYF.

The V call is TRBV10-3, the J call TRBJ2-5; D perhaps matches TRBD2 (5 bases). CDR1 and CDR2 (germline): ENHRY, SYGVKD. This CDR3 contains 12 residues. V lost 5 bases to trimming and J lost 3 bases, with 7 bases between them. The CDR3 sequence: CAISKGEETQYF. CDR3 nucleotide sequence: TGTGCCATCAGTAAGGGAGAAGAGACCCAGTACTTC.

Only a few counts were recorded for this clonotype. The DNA of the CDR3 is TGTGCCAGCACCTTCCTTCTAGCGCCTAACAATGAGCAGTTCTTC. It codes for CASTFLLAPNNEQFF. The chain joins TRBV12-3 or TRBV12-4 to TRBJ2-1; TRBD2 might be the D (6 bases). The CDR3 spans 15 residues. Trimming removed 7 bases from V and 5 bases from J, with 18 bases in between.

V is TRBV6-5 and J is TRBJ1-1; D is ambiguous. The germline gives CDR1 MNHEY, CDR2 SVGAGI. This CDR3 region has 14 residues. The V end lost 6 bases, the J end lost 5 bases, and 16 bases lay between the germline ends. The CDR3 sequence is CASRVDKGPTEAFF. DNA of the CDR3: TGTGCCAGCAGGGTAGACAAAGGACCTACTGAAGCTTTCTTT.

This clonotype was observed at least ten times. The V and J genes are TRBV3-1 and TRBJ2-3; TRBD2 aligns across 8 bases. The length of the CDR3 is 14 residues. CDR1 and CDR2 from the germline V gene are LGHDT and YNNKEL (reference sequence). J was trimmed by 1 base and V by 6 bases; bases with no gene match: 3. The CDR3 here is CASRQRGRTDTQYF. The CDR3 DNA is TGTGCCAGCAGGCAGCGGGGGCGCACAGATACGCAGTATTTT.

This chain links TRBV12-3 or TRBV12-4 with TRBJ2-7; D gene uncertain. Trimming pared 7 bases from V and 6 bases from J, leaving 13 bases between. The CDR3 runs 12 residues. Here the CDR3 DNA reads TGTGCCAGCACCCTAATGGGCGGCGAGCAGTACTTC. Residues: CASTLMGGEQYF.

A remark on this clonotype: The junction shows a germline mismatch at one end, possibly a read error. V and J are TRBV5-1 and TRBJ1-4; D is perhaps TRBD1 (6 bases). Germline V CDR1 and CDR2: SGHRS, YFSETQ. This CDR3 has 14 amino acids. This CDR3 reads CASRLGGADEKLFF. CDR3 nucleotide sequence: TGCGCCAGCAGATTGGGGGGGGCGGATGAAAAACTGTTTTTT.

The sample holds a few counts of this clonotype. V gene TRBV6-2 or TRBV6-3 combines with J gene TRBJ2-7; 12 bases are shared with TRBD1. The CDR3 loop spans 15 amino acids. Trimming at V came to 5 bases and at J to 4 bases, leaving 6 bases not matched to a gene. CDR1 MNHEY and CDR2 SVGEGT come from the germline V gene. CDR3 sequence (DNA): TGTGCCAGCAGTCCGGGACAGGGGGCGCGATACGAGCAGTACTTC. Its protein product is CASSPGQGARYEQYF.

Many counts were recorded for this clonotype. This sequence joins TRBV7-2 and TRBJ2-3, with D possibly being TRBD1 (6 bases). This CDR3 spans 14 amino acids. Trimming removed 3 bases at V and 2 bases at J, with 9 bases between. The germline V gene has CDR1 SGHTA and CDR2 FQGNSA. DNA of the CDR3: TGTGCCAGCAGCTTCGGACAGTCCACAGATACGCAGTATTTT. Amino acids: CASSFGQSTDTQYF.

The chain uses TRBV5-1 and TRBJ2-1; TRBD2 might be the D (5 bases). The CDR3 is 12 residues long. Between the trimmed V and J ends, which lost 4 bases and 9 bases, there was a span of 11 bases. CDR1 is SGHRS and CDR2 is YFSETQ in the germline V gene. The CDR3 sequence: CASSTLAGEQFF. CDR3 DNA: TGCGCCAGCAGCACTCTAGCTGGTGAGCAGTTCTTC.

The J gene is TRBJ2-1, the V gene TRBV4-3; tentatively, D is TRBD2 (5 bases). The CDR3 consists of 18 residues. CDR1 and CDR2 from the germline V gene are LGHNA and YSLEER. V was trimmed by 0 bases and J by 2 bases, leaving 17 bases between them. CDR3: CASSQDSPGRWAYNEQFF. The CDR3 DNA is TGCGCCAGCAGCCAAGATTCCCCGGGGAGATGGGCCTACAATGAGCAGTTCTTC.

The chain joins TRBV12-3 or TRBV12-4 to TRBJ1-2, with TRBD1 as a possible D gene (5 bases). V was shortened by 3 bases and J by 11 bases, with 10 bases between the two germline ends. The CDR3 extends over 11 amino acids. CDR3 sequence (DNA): TGTGCCAGCAGTTTTGCGGGGACTTACACCTTC. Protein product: CASSFAGTYTF.

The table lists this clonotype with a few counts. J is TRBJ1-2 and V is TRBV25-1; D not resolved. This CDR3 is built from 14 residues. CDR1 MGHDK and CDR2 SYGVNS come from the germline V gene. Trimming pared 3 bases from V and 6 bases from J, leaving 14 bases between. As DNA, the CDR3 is TGTGCCAGCAGTGATTGGGCCAGAAACAATGGCTACACCTTC. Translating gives CASSDWARNNGYTF.

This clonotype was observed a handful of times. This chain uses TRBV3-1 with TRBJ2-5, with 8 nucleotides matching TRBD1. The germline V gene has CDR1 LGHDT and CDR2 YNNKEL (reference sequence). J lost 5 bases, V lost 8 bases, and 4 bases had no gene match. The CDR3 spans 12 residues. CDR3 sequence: CASADRVETQYF. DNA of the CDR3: TGTGCCAGCGCGGACAGGGTGGAGACCCAGTACTTC.

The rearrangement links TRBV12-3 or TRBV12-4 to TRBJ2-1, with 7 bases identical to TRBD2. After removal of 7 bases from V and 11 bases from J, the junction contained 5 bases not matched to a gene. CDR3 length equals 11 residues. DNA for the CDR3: TGTGCCAGCACCGGGGGGTATCAGCAGTTCTTC. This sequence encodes CASTGGYQQFF.